This TCR beta chain was documented in a study of regulatory T cells in long-lasting Graves disease. Overall study results and limits: TRBV28, TRBJ1-2 and TRBJ2-5 were favored in persistent disease.

The sample's time point: newly diagnosed GD, antithyroid drugs for less than 3 months. Generation of the TCR library employed RNA extracted from PBMCs. V shed 5 bases and J 6 bases; nucleotides not matched to a gene: 13. Germline V gene data show CDR1 as DFQATT and CDR2 as SNEGSKA (reference sequence). This CDR3 region has 15 residues. This clonotype was found a few times. As yet, its antigen is unknown. Building of the TCR beta libraries involved iRepertoire HTBI primers and Arm-PCR of CDR3 regions. A single record per CDR3 protein comes from TCRdb applying MiXCR to the multiplex PCR reads. This sample has about 520,000 distinct CDR3 sequences, with around 12% found just once. These data are also associated with another study on T cells in Graves' hyperthyroidism and ophthalmopathy. That study reports: Disease duration under 2 months; hyperthyroidism patients were aged 18 to 65. Blood shared most expanded thyroid clonotypes above 0.001. A median around 6 months before onset, the model predicted ophthalmopathy.

The clonotype originates from a woman aged 25 to 39 with Graves disease. Source: peripheral blood mononuclear cells (PBMCs), taken at new diagnosis, from a patient treated with antithyroid drugs. The chain uses TRBV20-1 and TRBJ1-2; 9 nucleotides align to TRBD1. In DNA, the CDR3 is TGCAGTGCTTTTTCAGTACAGGGGGCGTTCCATGGCTACACCTTC. Its protein product is CSAFSVQGAFHGYTF.